The clone carrying this TCR beta chain was found once. The table came from immunoSEQ multiplex PCR; TCRdb's copy has only in-frame clones and leaves some out. This sample has about 230,000 clones, with approximately 88% found just once. This specimen comes from a study of blood T cell repertoires in COVID-19. Participants spanned ages roughly 18 to 95 years and resided in roughly 26 US areas. The CDR3 is 17 residues long. Germline loops: CDR1 LGHNA, CDR2 YNFKEQ. V was pared by 0 bases and J by 1 base, with 7 bases of the junction left unmatched. The sequencing sample was made of PBMCs or T cells enriched from blood (not recorded which). This TCR was recovered from a woman in her forties with acute COVID-19. The chain joins TRBV4-2 to TRBJ2-5, with TRBD2 matching 8 bases. CDR3: CASSQEPGLAGQETQYF. In DNA form, the CDR3 reads TGTGCCAGCAGCCAAGAACCGGGTCTAGCGGGCCAAGAGACCCAGTACTTC.